This note documents a single TCR beta chain sequence. Its antigen is unknown. No much larger clonotype is one base removed from it; base qualities were not supplied. This record comes from a study of blood T cell repertoires in COVID-19 (dated by TCRdb to the early 2020s). In the study overall: Samples covering the acute and convalescent phases of COVID-19 were provided by collaborators in the United States, Italy and Spain. The material from the prospective study consisted of cDNA or gDNA derived from T cells, B-cell-depleted T cells, or PBMCs. Subjects who had been exposed to COVID-19, were actively infected with it, or had recovered from it provided the deeply sampled blood TCRbeta repertoires that made up the dataset. The repertoires were released in a freely available public database intended as a resource for research on the immune response to SARS-CoV-2. The samples were drawn from two sources: the first 160 participants of the ongoing ImmuneRACE study, and some 1,300 subjects contributed by 6 global collaborators. Nearly every sample came with metadata listing a de-identified subject ID, COVID-19 status, age in years and sex. Where available, HLA class I and class II types were obtained from metadata supplied by the sample provider rather than from assay-based typing. Study-wide conclusions, independent of this receptor: The quantity of clinical and demographic metadata differed by source and by participant and was supplied without curation.

Its CDR3 holds 11 amino acids, cysteine through phenylalanine. Only the CDR3 portion is preserved as DNA: 33 bases, with reading frame beginning at the first base. The trim is 3 bases for V and 9 bases for J, with a gap of 6 bases between the germline ends. At one collaborating source in Seattle, patients were enrolled during active infection and were followed longitudinally through the course of disease. Collaborating institutions collected whole blood in K2EDTA tubes following their own protocols. For TCRbeta analysis, collaborators shipped samples as frozen whole blood, isolated PBMCs, or DNA extracted from either of those sample types. TCRbeta CDR3 regions were amplified from genomic DNA by means of the immunoSEQ Assay, a bias-controlled multiplex PCR. For the original study's pipeline: Within the assay, amplification of reference gene primers was used to estimate how many nucleated cells each sample contained. To quantify the absolute abundance of each unique TCRbeta CDR3 rearrangement, sequence reads were collapsed and filtered. Productive Simpson clonality was computed per sample as the square root of Simpson's diversity index over productive rearrangements. This immuneACCESS table, as held by TCRdb, lists in-frame sequences with V and J called but not all clones. Of the missing ones, under half trace to an unresolved V gene in checked studies; the others have no known cause. The D gene and trimming were derived from the DNA, and the V and J assignments and clone size from that table. Counted in this sample were around 63,000 clones; roughly nine tenths of them appeared once. Together, the top ten hold over 15% of the sample.

The clonotype originates from an older woman with COVID-19, enrolled during active disease. Sequencing was performed on peripheral blood. The V and J segments used are TRBV12-3 or TRBV12-4 and TRBJ1-5, with no reliable assignment of the D segment. The CDR3 region has the sequence CASSFRGPQHF. The nucleotide sequence is TGTGCCAGCAGTTTTAGAGGGCCCCAGCATTTT.